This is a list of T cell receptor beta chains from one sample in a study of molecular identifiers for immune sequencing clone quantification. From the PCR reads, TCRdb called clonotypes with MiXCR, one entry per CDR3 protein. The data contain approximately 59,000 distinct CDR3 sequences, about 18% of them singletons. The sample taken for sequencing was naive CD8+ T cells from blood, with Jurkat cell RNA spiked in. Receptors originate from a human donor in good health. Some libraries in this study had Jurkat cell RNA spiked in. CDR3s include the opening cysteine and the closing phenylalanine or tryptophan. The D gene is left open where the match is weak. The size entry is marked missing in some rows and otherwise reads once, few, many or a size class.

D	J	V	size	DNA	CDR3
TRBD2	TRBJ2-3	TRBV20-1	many	TGCAGTGCTAGTATCATAGAACTAGCGTTGGGCACAGATACGCAGTATTTT	CSASIIELALGTDTQYF
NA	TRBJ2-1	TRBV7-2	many	TGTGCCAGCAGCTTACCCCCGAACTTGGTGCAGTTCTTC	CASSLPPNLVQFF
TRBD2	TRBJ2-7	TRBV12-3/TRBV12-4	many	TGTGCCAGCAGTGATACGACAGGGACGGGACTAGCGGGACATTACGAGCAGTACTTC	CASSDTTGTGLAGHYEQYF
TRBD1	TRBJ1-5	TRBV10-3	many	TGTGCCATAACCGACAGGGAGGGCAATCAGCCCCAGCATTTT	CAITDREGNQPQHF
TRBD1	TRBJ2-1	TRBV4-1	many	TGCGCCAGCAGCCAAGCCCAAGTAGGGGGCCAGTACAATGAGCAGTTCTTC	CASSQAQVGGQYNEQFF
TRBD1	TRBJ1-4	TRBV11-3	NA	TGTGCCAGCAGCTCCGACAGGGGAACTAATGAAAAACTGTTTTTT	CASSSDRGTNEKLFF
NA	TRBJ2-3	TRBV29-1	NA	TGCAGCGTTGACGAAGGGGTCACAGGTACGCAGTGTTTT	CSVDEGVTGTQCF
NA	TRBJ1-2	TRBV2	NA	TGTGCCAGCAGTGATCACAGTCGAGATGGCTACACCTTC	CASSDHSRDGYTF
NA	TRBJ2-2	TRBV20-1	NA	TGCAGTACTAGAGATTTTACGAACACCGGGGAGCTGTTCTTT	CSTRDFTNTGELFF
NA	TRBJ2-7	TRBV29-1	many	TGCAGCGTTTTAGGCGGGATCTCCTACGAGCAGTACTTC	CSVLGGISYEQYF
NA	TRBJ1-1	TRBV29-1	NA	TGCAGCGTTGAAGGGCAGGGCCTCTCCTGGAACACTGGAGCTTTCTTT	CSVEGQGLSWNTGAFF
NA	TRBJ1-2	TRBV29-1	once	TGCGGCGTCCCGGGAGGAGGACATGGTGGTTACACCTTC	CGVPGGGHGGYTF
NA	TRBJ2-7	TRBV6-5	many	TGTGCCAGCAGTTACCTAGCGTACGAGCAGTACTTC	CASSYLAYEQYF
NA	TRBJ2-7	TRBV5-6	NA	TGTGCCAGCAGCTCCGGGCTGTCTAGCGACGAGCAGTACTTC	CASSSGLSSDEQYF
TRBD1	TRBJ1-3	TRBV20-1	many	TGCAGTGCTCTTCCCTACGGCGGACAGGGGGCGACCTTAGCTGGAAACACCATATATTTT	CSALPYGGQGATLAGNTIYF
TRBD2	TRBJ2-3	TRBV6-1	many	TGTGCCAGCAGTGACTTACTAGCGGGAGAAGGAGATACGCAGTATTTT	CASSDLLAGEGDTQYF
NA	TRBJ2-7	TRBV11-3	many	TGTGCCAGCAGCAAACAGGGACACAATTGGAACGAGCAGTACTTC	CASSKQGHNWNEQYF
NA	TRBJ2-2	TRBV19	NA	TGTGCCAGTAGTATAGTAGGGGTCGGGGAGCTGTTTTTT	CASSIVGVGELFF
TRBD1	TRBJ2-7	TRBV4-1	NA	TGCGCCAGCAGCCAAGATCCAGGGACAGTCCCTTACGAGCAGTACTTC	CASSQDPGTVPYEQYF
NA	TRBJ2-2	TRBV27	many	TGTGCCAGCAGTTTGGGACCCATCGTAGTAGAGCTGTTTTTT	CASSLGPIVVELFF
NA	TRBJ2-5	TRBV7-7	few	TGTGCTGGCAGCTTAGTGCGGGCGGGGACCCAGTACTTC	CAGSLVRAGTQYF
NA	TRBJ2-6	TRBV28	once	TGTGCCAGCAGCTCGCGGTCCGGCGCTGGGGCCAACGTCCGGACTTTC	CASSSRSGAGANVRTF
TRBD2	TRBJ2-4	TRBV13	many	TGTGCCAGCAGCTTAGGACTAGCGGGGGCACTAGCCAAAAACATTCAGTACTTC	CASSLGLAGALAKNIQYF
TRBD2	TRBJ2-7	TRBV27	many	TGTGCCAGCAGTTTTACTAGCGGGGTACCCTACGAGCAGTACTTC	CASSFTSGVPYEQYF
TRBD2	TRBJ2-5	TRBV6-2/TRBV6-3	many	TGTGCCAGCAGTTCCTCTAGCGGAGCCCCCGAAGAGACCCAGTACTTC	CASSSSSGAPEETQYF
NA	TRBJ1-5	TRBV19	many	TGTGCCACCCACCACAGGGTTAGCAATCAGCCCCAGCATTTT	CATHHRVSNQPQHF
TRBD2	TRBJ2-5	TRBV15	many	TGTGCCACCAGCACGGGACTAGCGGGAGTTGAGGCCCAGTACTTC	CATSTGLAGVEAQYF
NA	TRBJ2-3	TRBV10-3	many	TGTGCCATCAGTGCGACTAGTAATATGGGCACAGATACGCAGTATTTT	CAISATSNMGTDTQYF
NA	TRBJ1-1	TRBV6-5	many	TGTGCCGCGGGCGAGGGGTACTTTAACACTGAAGCTTTCTTT	CAAGEGYFNTEAFF
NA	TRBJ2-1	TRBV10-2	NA	TGCGCCAGCAGTGAGATCTCGCTCTGGGAGCAGTTCTTC	CASSEISLWEQFF
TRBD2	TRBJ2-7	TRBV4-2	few	TGTGCCAGCAGCCGGGTTGCCAGCGGGGCCGGGTCCTACGAGCAGTACTTC	CASSRVASGAGSYEQYF
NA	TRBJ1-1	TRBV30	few	TGTGCCTGGACAAACAGGAGATCCATGAACACTGAAGCTTTCTTT	CAWTNRRSMNTEAFF
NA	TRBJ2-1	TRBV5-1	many	TGCGCCAGCAGCCCGACTTCCTACAATGAGCAGTTCTTC	CASSPTSYNEQFF
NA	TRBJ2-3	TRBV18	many	TGTGCCAGCTCACCACCGGAAATATTCCCACCAGATACGCAGTATTTT	CASSPPEIFPPDTQYF
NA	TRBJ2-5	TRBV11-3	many	TGTGCCAGCAGCTTAGATCGGGGCATAGAAGAGACCCAGTACTTC	CASSLDRGIEETQYF
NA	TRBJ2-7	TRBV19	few	TGTGCCAGTAGTTCGGGACGGATCTACGAGCAGTACTTC	CASSSGRIYEQYF
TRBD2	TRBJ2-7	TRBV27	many	TGTGCCAGCAGCATCAGCGGACTAGCAGGGTACGAGCAGTACTTC	CASSISGLAGYEQYF
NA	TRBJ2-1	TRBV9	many	TGTGCCAGCAGCGTAGAGCCGGGCCCTTACAATGAGCAGTTCTTC	CASSVEPGPYNEQFF
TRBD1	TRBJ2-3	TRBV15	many	TGTGCCACCAGCCCCCGGACAGGGGGCTTGGGAGATACGCAGTATTTT	CATSPRTGGLGDTQYF